These 30 T cell receptor beta chains share one sample of origin, sequenced in a study of T cell clonotyping in hematopoietic cell transplantation. Data came from immunoSEQ multiplex PCR; TCRdb stores just in-frame clones and leaves some out. The sample shows approximately 12,000 clones, 89% of them seen only once. Material: PBMCs, obtained 100 days after allogeneic stem cell transplant. These TCRs come from a female patient in her 60s who had an allogeneic stem cell transplant from an unrelated donor, so the T cells may come from the graft donor. Some clones in this sample may be carry-over from other donors' samples.

This clone came up a few times. This chain links TRBV11-1 with TRBJ2-3, with D unresolved. The CDR3 is 13 residues long. The germline V gene has CDR1 SGHAT and CDR2 FQDESV (reference sequence). Trimming removed 8 bases at V and 1 base at J, with 10 bases between. CDR3 sequence (DNA): TGTGCCAGCCAGCTTCGGGGCACAGATACGCAGTATTTT. Translation: CASQLRGTDTQYF.

The chain links TRBV19 to TRBJ2-1; 10 bases map to TRBD1. Germline V CDR1 and CDR2: LNHDA, SQIVND (reference sequence). This CDR3 region has 16 residues. The ends lost 1 base at V and 3 bases at J; junction bases unmatched: 3. The chain's CDR3 is CASSIVWTGGYNEQFF. The CDR3 region has the DNA TGTGCCAGTAGTATAGTTTGGACAGGGGGCTACAATGAGCAGTTCTTC.

The rearrangement uses TRBV5-6 and TRBJ2-5; D gene uncertain. Trimming removed 1 base at V and 4 bases at J, with 14 bases between. The germline V gene has CDR1 SGHDT and CDR2 YYEEEE. The CDR3 sequence is 15 residues long. The CDR3 region is CASSLWAFPRETQYF. The DNA for the CDR3 is TGTGCCAGCAGCTTGTGGGCCTTCCCCCGAGAGACCCAGTACTTC. The full variable domain, in which reference TRBV5-6 and TRBJ2-5 provide the parts outside the CDR3, is DAGVTQSPTHLIKTRGQQVTLRCSPKSGHDTVSWYQQALGQGPQFIFQYYEEEERQRGNFPDRFSGHQFPNYSSELNVNALLLGDSALYLCASSLWAFPRETQYFGPGTRLLVL.

The chain combines TRBV4-1 with TRBJ1-2; 8 bases map to TRBD1. This CDR3 spans 13 amino acids. Germline CDR1 and CDR2: MGHRA and YSYEKL. V was pared by 8 bases and J by 7 bases, with 9 bases of the junction left unmatched. In nucleotides, the CDR3 is TGCGCCAGCGGGTCAGGGGGCCGAGGTGGCTACACCTTC. Amino acid sequence: CASGSGGRGGYTF.

The V gene is TRBV4-3, the J gene TRBJ2-3; 8 bases fit TRBD2. The V segment lost 1 base and the J segment 2 bases; nucleotides outside the gene matches: 8. This CDR3 region has 17 residues. Germline V gene lookup returns CDR1 LGHNA and CDR2 YSLEER. The CDR3 loop is CASSQGPGLEATDTQYF. CDR3 nucleotides: TGCGCCAGCAGCCAAGGACCGGGACTAGAGGCCACAGATACGCAGTATTTT.

This clone was detected once. The V and J genes are TRBV7-8 and TRBJ1-5, with D perhaps matching TRBD1 (6 bases). The germline gives CDR1 SGHVS, CDR2 FQNEAQ. CDR3 size: 16 residues. Trimming left V 1 base short and J 4 bases short, with 14 bases between. The CDR3 sequence is CASSLVWQGTNQPQHF. The CDR3 bases are TGTGCCAGCAGCTTAGTTTGGCAGGGGACGAATCAGCCCCAGCATTTT.

This chain links TRBV27 with TRBJ1-5; D remains unclear. Germline values: CDR1 MNHEY, CDR2 SMNVEV (reference sequence). V lost 6 bases, J lost 4 bases, and 7 bases lay in between. This CDR3 contains 12 residues. This CDR3 reads CASSALNQPQHF. The CDR3 DNA is TGTGCCAGCAGCGCTCTTAATCAGCCCCAGCATTTT.

The rearrangement links TRBV7-8 to TRBJ2-1; TRBD2 is a possible D gene (6 bases). With 6 bases removed from V and 9 bases from J, the gap between germline ends came to 18 bases. This CDR3 has 14 residues. The germline V gene has CDR1 SGHVS and CDR2 FQNEAQ. DNA of the CDR3: TGTGCCAGCAGGTATAGGGACTCTGGGGGTGAGCAGTTCTTC. It encodes CASRYRDSGGEQFF.

The chain joins TRBV6-5 to TRBJ2-3; unclear D gene. The CDR3 loop spans 12 amino acids. V shed 5 bases and J shed 6 bases, with 9 bases lying between them. The germline V gene has CDR1 MNHEY and CDR2 SVGAGI. The CDR3 DNA is TGTGCCAGCAGTACCCAGTGGGATACGCAGTATTTT. Translated: CASSTQWDTQYF.

The rearrangement joins TRBV30 to TRBJ2-5; D gene ambiguous. This CDR3 has 13 amino acids. CDR1 GTSNPN and CDR2 SVGIG come from the germline V gene (reference sequence). V was pared by 2 bases and J by 3 bases, with 10 bases between. CDR3 in amino acids: CAWSRPDEETQYF. The CDR3, as DNA: TGTGCCTGGAGTCGCCCGGACGAAGAGACCCAGTACTTC.

This clone was observed a single time. V is TRBV29-1 and J is TRBJ2-7, with 7 bases that match TRBD2. Germline-derived CDR1 and CDR2 are SQVTM and ANQGSEA. V lost 7 bases and J lost 2; bases outside the gene matches: 14. This CDR3 is built from 15 residues. The CDR3 sequence is CSAYTGREWAYEQYF. Written as DNA, the CDR3 is TGCAGCGCCTACACTGGGCGGGAGTGGGCCTACGAGCAGTACTTC.

CDR3 coding DNA: TGTGCCAGCAGTGATCCCTACCGGGGGGGTCGGACTAATCAGCCCCAGCATTTT. Amino acid sequence: CASSDPYRGGRTNQPQHF. The chain combines TRBV2 with TRBJ1-5; D perhaps matches TRBD1 (5 bases). The CDR3 totals 18 residues. Trimming pared 3 bases from V and 4 bases from J, leaving 22 bases between. CDR1 and CDR2 (germline): SNHLY, FYNNEI.

CDR3 in amino acids: CASSYSRQKEKLFF. The CDR3 DNA reads as TGTGCCAGCAGTTACTCTCGACAGAAAGAAAAACTGTTTTTT. The chain couples TRBV6-5 to TRBJ1-4; D possibly corresponds to TRBD1 (5 bases). Trimming cost V 0 bases and J 8 bases, with 10 bases left between them. Germline CDR1 reads MNHEY; CDR2 reads SVGAGI. CDR3 length equals 14 residues.

Only one count was recorded for this clone. The chain links TRBV6-6 to TRBJ2-2; 7 positions match TRBD1. Germline V CDR1 and CDR2: MNHNY, SVGAGI (reference sequence). The V segment lost 8 bases and the J segment 3 bases; nucleotides outside the gene matches: 9. The CDR3 has 15 amino acids. The CDR3 DNA reads as TGTGCCAGCGGCGAGGGGGCAGGATACACCGGGGAGCTGTTTTTT. Amino acid sequence: CASGEGAGYTGELFF.

The gene calls are TRBV6-5 and TRBJ1-2; D not certain. This CDR3 spans 13 amino acids. V lost 5 bases to trimming and J lost 0 bases, with 7 bases between them. The germline V gene encodes CDR1 MNHEY and CDR2 SVGAGI. CDR3 region: CASSRAANYGYTF. CDR3 sequence (DNA): TGTGCCAGCAGTCGGGCAGCTAACTATGGCTACACCTTC.

The chain uses TRBV6-6 and TRBJ2-7, with 8 bases matching TRBD1. V lost 0 bases, J lost 6 bases, and 7 bases stayed unmatched. Per the germline V gene, CDR1 is MNHNY and CDR2 is SVGAGI (reference sequence). This CDR3 contains 15 residues. CDR3 DNA sequence: TGTGCCAGCAGTTACTCGGGACAGGCTTCGGGCGAGCAGTACTTC. Encoded protein: CASSYSGQASGEQYF.

The chain carries TRBV5-1 and TRBJ1-1; TRBD1 agrees at 8 bases. The CDR3 length is 15 residues. CDR1 SGHRS and CDR2 YFSETQ come from the germline V gene. Losses at the gene ends were 0 bases for V and 2 bases for J; bases not matched to a gene: 3. The CDR3 loop is CASSLETGVNTEAFF. In DNA, the CDR3 is TGCGCCAGCAGCTTGGAGACAGGGGTAAACACTGAAGCTTTCTTT.

This chain connects TRBV4-3 to TRBJ2-1; no firm D call. Deletions cut 0 bases from V and 8 bases from J, with 11 bases between. Germline loops: CDR1 LGHNA, CDR2 YSLEER. This CDR3 has 14 amino acids. CDR3: CASSQDGRRDEQFF. The CDR3 DNA sequence: TGCGCCAGCAGCCAAGATGGTCGTCGCGATGAGCAGTTCTTC.

V gene TRBV5-1 combines with J gene TRBJ1-2; 8 nucleotides align to TRBD1. CDR3 length: 16 residues. V was pared by 4 bases and J by 0 bases, with 8 bases of the junction left unmatched. Germline-derived CDR1 and CDR2 are SGHRS and YFSETQ. This CDR3 is CASSTGQVSANYGYTF. The DNA for the CDR3 is TGCGCCAGCAGCACGGGACAGGTCTCAGCTAACTATGGCTACACCTTC. Drawing the rest from reference TRBV5-1 and TRBJ1-2, the complete variable domain is KAGVTQTPRYLIKTRGQQVTLSCSPISGHRSVSWYQQTPGQGLQFLFEYFSETQRNKGNFPGRFSGRQFSNSRSEMNVSTLELGDSALYLCASSTGQVSANYGYTFGSGTRLTVV.

The chain recombines TRBV4-3 with TRBJ1-1; TRBD1 might be the D (5 bases). This CDR3 contains 14 residues. Germline CDR1 reads LGHNA; CDR2 reads YSLEER. Trimming took 4 bases from V and 4 from J, leaving 13 bases between them. The chain's CDR3 is CASSLTGGGTEAFF. The CDR3 DNA reads TGCGCCAGCAGCCTAACGGGGGGAGGCACTGAAGCTTTCTTT.

The rearrangement links TRBV7-8 to TRBJ2-1, with TRBD2 identical over 9 bases. The germline V gene encodes CDR1 SGHVS and CDR2 FQNEAQ. V lost 2 bases and J lost 4; bases outside the gene matches: 6. The CDR3 length is 16 residues. CDR3 residues: CASSLFLAGVYNEQFF. The CDR3 DNA reads TGTGCCAGCAGCTTATTTTTAGCGGGAGTGTACAATGAGCAGTTCTTC. The full variable domain, with the rest looked up from reference TRBV7-8 and TRBJ2-1, is GAGVSQSPRYKVAKRGQDVALRCDPISGHVSLFWYQQALGQGPEFLTYFQNEAQLDKSGLPSDRFFAERPEGSVSTLKIQRTQQEDSAVYLCASSLFLAGVYNEQFFGPGTRLTVL.

This clone was seen a handful of times. The genes are TRBV29-1 and TRBJ1-3; D is ambiguous. Germline V gives CDR1 SQVTM, CDR2 ANQGSEA. Trimming stripped 5 bases from V and 0 bases from J, with 11 bases between. The CDR3 has 14 residues. This CDR3 reads CSVNLQSSGNTIYF. CDR3 bases: TGCAGCGTTAACCTGCAGAGCTCTGGAAACACCATATATTTT.

This chain links TRBV7-6 with TRBJ2-5; the D is unclear. The germline V and J ends were trimmed by 1 base and 1 base, with 10 bases remaining between them. This CDR3 spans 15 amino acids. CDR1 SGHVS and CDR2 FNYEAQ come from the germline V gene. The CDR3 coding sequence is TGTGCCAGCAGCTTAGTTGGGAAGGCCCAAGAGACCCAGTACTTC. This codes for CASSLVGKAQETQYF.

This chain joins TRBV5-4 and TRBJ1-2, with D unresolved. V lost 2 bases and J 3 bases, leaving 8 bases between the germline ends. Germline V CDR1 and CDR2: SGHNT, YYREEE (reference sequence). The CDR3 contains 13 residues. DNA for the CDR3: TGTGCCAGCAGCTTTAATACAGACTATGGCTACACCTTC. As protein: CASSFNTDYGYTF.

This chain uses TRBV19 with TRBJ1-2; perhaps TRBD1 as D (5 bases). The V and J ends lost 4 bases and 5 bases respectively, with 23 bases between them. The CDR3 covers 17 residues. The V gene's germline CDR1 is LNHDA and CDR2 SQIVND (reference sequence). The CDR3 here is CASSNRRDWGSVYGYTF. Written as DNA, the CDR3 is TGTGCCAGTAGTAATAGACGAGATTGGGGCAGTGTGTATGGCTACACCTTC.

V usage is TRBV10-3 and J usage is TRBJ2-5, with D unclear. CDR3 length: 11 amino acids. Trimming pared 2 bases from V and 4 bases from J, leaving 2 bases between. Germline CDR1 and CDR2: ENHRY and SYGVKD. This CDR3 reads CAISEGETQYF. CDR3 in DNA: TGTGCCATCAGTGAGGGAGAGACCCAGTACTTC.

V usage is TRBV9 and J usage is TRBJ1-3; D call uncertain. The germline CDR1 and CDR2 sequences are SGDLS and YYNGEE. The CDR3 is made up of 14 amino acids. Trimming stripped 0 bases from V and 4 bases from J, with 8 bases between. The CDR3 coding sequence is TGTGCCAGCAGCGTAGGTGGCTTCGGAAACACCATATATTTT. This encodes CASSVGGFGNTIYF.

CDR3 region: CAISAVGGTEAFF. In nucleotides, the CDR3 is TGTGCCATCAGTGCAGTCGGCGGCACTGAAGCTTTCTTT. The chain links TRBV10-3 to TRBJ1-1; D remains unclear. This CDR3 region has 13 residues. Germline V gene sequence: CDR1 ENHRY, CDR2 SYGVKD. V dropped 4 bases and J dropped 4 bases, with 10 bases sitting between them.

The chain employs TRBV28 and TRBJ2-1; 9 positions agree with TRBD2. Germline CDR1 MDHEN, CDR2 SYDVKM. There are 15 residues in the CDR3. J lost 4 bases, V lost 5 bases, and 6 bases had no gene match. The CDR3 here is CASSPGLAGYNEQFF. CDR3 in DNA: TGTGCCAGCAGTCCGGGACTAGCAGGGTACAATGAGCAGTTCTTC.

This rearrangement joins TRBV19 to TRBJ1-5; possible D gene TRBD1, 6 bases. V was cut by 4 bases and J by 5 bases, with 6 bases left in between. Germline V lookup: CDR1 LNHDA, CDR2 SQIVND (reference sequence). The CDR3 totals 12 residues. The CDR3 DNA sequence: TGTGCCAGTAGTACAGGGGATCAGCCCCAGCATTTT. This codes for CASSTGDQPQHF.